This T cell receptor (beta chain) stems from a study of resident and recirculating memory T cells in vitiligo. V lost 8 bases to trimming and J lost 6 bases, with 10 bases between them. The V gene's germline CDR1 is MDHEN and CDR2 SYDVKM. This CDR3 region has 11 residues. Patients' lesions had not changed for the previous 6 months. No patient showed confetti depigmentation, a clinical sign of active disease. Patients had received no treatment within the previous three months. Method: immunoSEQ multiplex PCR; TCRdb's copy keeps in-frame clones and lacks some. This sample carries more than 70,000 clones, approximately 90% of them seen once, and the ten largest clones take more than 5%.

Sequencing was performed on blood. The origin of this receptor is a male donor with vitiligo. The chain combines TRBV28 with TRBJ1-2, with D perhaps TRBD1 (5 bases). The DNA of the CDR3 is TGTGCCAGCGAAGGGGTTCATGGCTACACCTTC. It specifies CASEGVHGYTF.